This TCR beta chain was observed in a study of T cells in Graves' hyperthyroidism and ophthalmopathy. Study results and limitations: For ophthalmopathy, model prediction preceded onset by a median about six months.

Amplified regions were TCR beta CDR3 sequences from RNA transcripts. Initially, a first-round RT-PCR of the TCR CDR3 employed the HTBI primer set. TCRdb analysed the multiplex PCR reads with MiXCR anew, one entry per CDR3 protein. The sample includes 340,000 or so distinct CDR3 sequences, around a sixth of them seen just once. Graves' hyperthyroidism was deemed stable absent ophthalmopathy progression within 18 months. Orbital computed tomography, thyroid ultrasound, serum thyroxine and TRAb, and clinical symptoms together informed the diagnoses. Germline V CDR1 and CDR2: DFQATT, SNEGSKA (reference sequence). Trimming removed 0 bases at V and 6 bases at J, with 27 bases between. The CDR3 totals 18 residues. A remark on this clonotype: Its target is not known.

This chain joins TRBV20-1 and TRBJ2-7, with a weak D call TRBD1 (5 bases). What was sequenced was blood. This receptor was obtained from a woman between 45 and 60 years old with Graves' hyperthyroidism. CDR3 coding DNA: TGCAGTGCTAGAGATTACGACCGCCCAGTCAGGGTGACTGGCGAGCAGTACTTC. Its protein product is CSARDYDRPVRVTGEQYF.